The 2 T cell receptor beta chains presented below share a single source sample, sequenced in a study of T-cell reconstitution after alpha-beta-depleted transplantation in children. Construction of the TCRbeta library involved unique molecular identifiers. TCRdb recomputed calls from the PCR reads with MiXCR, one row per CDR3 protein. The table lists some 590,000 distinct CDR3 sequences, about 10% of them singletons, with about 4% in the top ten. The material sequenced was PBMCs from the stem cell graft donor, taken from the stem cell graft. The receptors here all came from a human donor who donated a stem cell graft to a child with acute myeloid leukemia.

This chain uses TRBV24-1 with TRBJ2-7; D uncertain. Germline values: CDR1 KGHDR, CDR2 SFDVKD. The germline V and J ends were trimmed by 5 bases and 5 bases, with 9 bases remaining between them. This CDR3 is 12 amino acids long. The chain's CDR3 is CATSAADDEQYF. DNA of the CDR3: TGTGCCACCAGTGCTGCAGACGACGAGCAGTACTTC.

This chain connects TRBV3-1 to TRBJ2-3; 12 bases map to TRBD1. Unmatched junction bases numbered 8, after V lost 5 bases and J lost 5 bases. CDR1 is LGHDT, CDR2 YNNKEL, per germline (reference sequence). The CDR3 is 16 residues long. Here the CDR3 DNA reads TGTGCCAGCAGCTACCGGGACAGGGGGCTTGAAGATACGCAGTATTTT. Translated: CASSYRDRGLEDTQYF.